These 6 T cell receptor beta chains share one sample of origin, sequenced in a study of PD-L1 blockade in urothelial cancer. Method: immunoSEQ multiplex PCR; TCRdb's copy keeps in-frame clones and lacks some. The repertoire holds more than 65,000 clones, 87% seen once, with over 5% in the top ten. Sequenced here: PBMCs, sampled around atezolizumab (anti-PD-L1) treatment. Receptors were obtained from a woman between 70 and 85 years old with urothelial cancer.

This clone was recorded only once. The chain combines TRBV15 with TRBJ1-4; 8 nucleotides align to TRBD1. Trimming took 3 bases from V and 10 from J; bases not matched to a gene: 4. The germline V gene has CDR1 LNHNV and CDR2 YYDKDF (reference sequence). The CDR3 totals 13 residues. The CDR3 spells CATSRDRVGKLFF. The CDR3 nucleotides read TGTGCCACCAGCAGGGACAGGGTGGGAAAACTGTTTTTT.

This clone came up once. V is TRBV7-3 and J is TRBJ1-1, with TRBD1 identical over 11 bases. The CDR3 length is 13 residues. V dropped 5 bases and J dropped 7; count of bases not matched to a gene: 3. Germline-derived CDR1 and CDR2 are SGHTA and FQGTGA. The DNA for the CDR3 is TGTGCCAGCAGCCCCGGGACAGGGGGTGAAGCTTTCTTT. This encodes CASSPGTGGEAFF.

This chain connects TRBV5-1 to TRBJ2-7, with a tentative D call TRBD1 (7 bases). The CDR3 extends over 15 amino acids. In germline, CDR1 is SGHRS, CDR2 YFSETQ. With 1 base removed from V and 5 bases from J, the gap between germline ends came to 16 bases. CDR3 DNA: TGCGCCAGCAGCTTGATTGGAGGGGGCTACGACGAGCAGTACTTC. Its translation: CASSLIGGGYDEQYF.

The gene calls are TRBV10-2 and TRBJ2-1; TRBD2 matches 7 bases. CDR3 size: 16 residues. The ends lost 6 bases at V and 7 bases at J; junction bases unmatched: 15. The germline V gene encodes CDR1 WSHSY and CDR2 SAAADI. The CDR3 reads CASRGLGGGPSNEQFF. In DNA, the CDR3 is TGCGCCAGCAGGGGTTTGGGGGGAGGGCCCTCGAATGAGCAGTTCTTC.

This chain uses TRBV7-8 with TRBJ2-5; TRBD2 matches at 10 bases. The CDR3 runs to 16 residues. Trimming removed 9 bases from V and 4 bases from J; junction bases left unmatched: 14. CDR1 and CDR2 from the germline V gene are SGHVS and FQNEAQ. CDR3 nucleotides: TGTGCCAGTGTAGCGGGAGGCGCCCCGAAACGAGAGACCCAGTACTTC. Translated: CASVAGGAPKRETQYF.

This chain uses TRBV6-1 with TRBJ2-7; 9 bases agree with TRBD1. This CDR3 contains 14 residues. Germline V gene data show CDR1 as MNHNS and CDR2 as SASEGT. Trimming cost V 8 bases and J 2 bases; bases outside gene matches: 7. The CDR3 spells CASPDRTGAYEQYF. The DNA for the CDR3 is TGTGCCAGCCCGGACCGGACAGGGGCCTACGAGCAGTACTTC.